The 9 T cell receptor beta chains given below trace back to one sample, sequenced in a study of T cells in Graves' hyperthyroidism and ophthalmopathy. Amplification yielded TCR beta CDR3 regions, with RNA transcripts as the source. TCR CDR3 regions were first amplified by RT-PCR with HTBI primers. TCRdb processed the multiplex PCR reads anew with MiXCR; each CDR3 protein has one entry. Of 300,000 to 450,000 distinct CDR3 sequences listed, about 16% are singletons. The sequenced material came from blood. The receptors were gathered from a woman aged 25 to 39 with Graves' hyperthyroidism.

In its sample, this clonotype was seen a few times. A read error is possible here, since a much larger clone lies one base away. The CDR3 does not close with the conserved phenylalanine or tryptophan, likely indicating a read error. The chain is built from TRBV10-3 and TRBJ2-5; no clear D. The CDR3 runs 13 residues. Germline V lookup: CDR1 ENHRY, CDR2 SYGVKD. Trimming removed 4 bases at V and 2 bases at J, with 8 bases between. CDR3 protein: CAISGEPQETQYL. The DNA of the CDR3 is TGTGCCATCAGTGGCGAACCTCAAGAGACCCAGTACCTC.

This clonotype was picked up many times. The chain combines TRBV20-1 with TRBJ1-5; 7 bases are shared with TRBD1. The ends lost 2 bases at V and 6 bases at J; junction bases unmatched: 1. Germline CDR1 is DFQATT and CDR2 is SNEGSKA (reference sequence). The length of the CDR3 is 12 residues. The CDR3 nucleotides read TGCAGTGCTAGACAGGGGGGTCAGCCCCAGCATTTT. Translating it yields CSARQGGQPQHF.

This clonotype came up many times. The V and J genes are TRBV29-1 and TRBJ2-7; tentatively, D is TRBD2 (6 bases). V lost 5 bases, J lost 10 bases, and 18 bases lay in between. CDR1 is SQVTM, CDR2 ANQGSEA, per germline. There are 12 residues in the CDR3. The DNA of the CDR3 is TGCAGCGTTAGGCGGGGATTTTGGGAACAGTACTTC. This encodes CSVRRGFWEQYF.

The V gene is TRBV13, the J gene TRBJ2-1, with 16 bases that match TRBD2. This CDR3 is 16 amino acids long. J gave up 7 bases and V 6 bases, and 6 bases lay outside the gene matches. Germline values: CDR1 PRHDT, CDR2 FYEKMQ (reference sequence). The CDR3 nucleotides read TGTGCCAGCAGAAAGGGACTAGCGGGAGGGTCAAATGAGCAGTTCTTC. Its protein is CASRKGLAGGSNEQFF.

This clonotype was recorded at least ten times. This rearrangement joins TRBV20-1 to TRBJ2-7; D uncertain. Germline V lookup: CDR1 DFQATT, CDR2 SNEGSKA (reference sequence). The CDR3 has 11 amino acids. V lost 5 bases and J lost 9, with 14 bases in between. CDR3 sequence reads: CSAALGFGQYF. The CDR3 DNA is TGCAGTGCTGCCCTAGGGTTCGGGCAGTACTTC.

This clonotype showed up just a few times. The CDR3 DNA is TGTGCCACTTCGGCCTCGGGACGGGAAATCTCTGGAAACACCATATATTTT. Protein: CATSASGREISGNTIYF. The chain joins TRBV19 to TRBJ1-3; tentatively, D is TRBD1 (5 bases). The CDR3 covers 17 residues. Looked up from germline, CDR1 is LNHDA and CDR2 is SQIVND (reference sequence). The V end lost 10 bases, the J end lost 0 bases, and 22 bases lay between the germline ends. Using reference TRBV19 and TRBJ1-3 for the parts outside the CDR3, the full variable domain is DGGITQSPKYLFRKEGQNVTLSCEQNLNHDAMYWYRQDPGQGLRLIYYSQIVNDFQKGDIAEGYSVSREKKESFPLTVTSAQKNPTAFYLCATSASGREISGNTIYFGEGSWLTVV.

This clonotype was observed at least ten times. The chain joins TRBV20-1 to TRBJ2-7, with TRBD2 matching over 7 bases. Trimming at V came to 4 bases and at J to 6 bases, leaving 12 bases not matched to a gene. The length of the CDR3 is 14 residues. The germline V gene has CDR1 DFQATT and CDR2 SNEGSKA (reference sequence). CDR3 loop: CSAILTGGRSEQYF. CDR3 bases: TGCAGTGCTATTCTCACTGGCGGGAGAAGCGAGCAGTACTTC.

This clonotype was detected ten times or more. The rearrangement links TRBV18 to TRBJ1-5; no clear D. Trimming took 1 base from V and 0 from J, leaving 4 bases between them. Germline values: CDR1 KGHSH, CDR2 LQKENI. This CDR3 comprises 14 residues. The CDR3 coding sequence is TGTGCCAGCTCACCACTGAATAGCAATCAGCCCCAGCATTTT. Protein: CASSPLNSNQPQHF.

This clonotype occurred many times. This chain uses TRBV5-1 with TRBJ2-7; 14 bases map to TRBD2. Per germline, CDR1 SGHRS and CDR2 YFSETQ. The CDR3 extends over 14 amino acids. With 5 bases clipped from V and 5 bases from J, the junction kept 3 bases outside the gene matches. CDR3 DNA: TGCGCCAGCAGGGGGACTAGCGGGAGCCACGAGCAGTACTTC. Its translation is CASRGTSGSHEQYF.